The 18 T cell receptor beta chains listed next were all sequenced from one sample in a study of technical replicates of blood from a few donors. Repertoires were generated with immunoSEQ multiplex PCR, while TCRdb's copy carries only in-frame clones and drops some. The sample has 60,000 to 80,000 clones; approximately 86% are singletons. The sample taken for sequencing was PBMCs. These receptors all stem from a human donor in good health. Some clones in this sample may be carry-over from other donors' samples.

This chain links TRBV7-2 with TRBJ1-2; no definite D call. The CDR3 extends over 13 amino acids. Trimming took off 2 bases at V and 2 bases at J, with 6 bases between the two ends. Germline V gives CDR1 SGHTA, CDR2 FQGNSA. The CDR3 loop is CASSLTRNYGYTF. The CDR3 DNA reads TGTGCCAGCAGCTTAACCAGAAACTATGGCTACACCTTC.

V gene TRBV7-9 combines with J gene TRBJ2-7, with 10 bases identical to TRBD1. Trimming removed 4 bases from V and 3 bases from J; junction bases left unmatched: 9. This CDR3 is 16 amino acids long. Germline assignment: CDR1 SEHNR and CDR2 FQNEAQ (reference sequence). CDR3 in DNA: TGTGCCAGCAGCTCGTCAACCGGGACAGGGGACTACGAGCAGTACTTC. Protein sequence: CASSSSTGTGDYEQYF.

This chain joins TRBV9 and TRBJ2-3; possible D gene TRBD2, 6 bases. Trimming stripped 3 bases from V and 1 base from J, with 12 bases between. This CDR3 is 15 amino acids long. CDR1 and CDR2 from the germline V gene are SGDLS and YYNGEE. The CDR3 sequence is CASSGRAVGTDTQYF. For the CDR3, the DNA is TGTGCCAGCAGCGGGAGGGCGGTAGGCACAGATACGCAGTATTTT.

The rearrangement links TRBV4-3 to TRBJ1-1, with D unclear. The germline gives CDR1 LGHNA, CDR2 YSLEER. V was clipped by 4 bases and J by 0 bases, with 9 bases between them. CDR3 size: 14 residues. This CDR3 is CASSRGQVNTEAFF. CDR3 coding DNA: TGCGCCAGCAGCCGAGGGCAGGTGAACACTGAAGCTTTCTTT.

Here the CDR3 reads CASSYSSRARNSPLHF. The DNA for the CDR3 is TGTGCCAGCAGTTACTCGAGCAGGGCCAGAAATTCACCCCTCCACTTT. The V call is TRBV6-5, the J call TRBJ1-6, with D possibly matching TRBD1 (5 bases). The length of the CDR3 is 16 residues. The V gene's germline CDR1 is MNHEY and CDR2 SVGAGI. V gave up 0 bases and J gave up 7 bases, with 13 bases separating them.

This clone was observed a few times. The CDR3 DNA follows: TGTGCCATCAGCCCCACAGGGAACACTGAAGCTTTCTTT. It translates to CAISPTGNTEAFF. J is TRBJ1-1 and V is TRBV10-3; possibly TRBD1 for D (5 bases). The germline CDR1 and CDR2 sequences are ENHRY and SYGVKD. The CDR3 contains 13 residues. Trimming pared 6 bases from V and 1 base from J, leaving 9 bases between.

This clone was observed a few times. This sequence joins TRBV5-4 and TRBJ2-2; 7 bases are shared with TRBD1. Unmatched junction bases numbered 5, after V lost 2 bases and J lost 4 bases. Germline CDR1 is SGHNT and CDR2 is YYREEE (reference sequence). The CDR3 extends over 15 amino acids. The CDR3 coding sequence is TGTGCCAGCAGCTTATACAGGGGTGGCACCGGGGAGCTGTTTTTT. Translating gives CASSLYRGGTGELFF.

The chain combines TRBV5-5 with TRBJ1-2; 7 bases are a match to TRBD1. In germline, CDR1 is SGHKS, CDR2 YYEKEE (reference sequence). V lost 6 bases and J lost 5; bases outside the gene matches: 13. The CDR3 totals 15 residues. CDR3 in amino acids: CASNEETGLGYGYTF. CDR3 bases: TGTGCCAGCAACGAGGAGACAGGGCTCGGATATGGCTACACCTTC. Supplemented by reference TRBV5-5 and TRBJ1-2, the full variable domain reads DAGVTQSPTHLIKTRGQQVTLRCSPISGHKSVSWYQQVLGQGPQFIFQYYEKEERGRGNFPDRFSARQFPNYSSELNVNALLLGDSALYLCASNEETGLGYGYTFGSGTRLTVV.

The CDR3 reads CASSYKRVSTDTQYF. The CDR3 nucleotides read TGTGCCAGCAGTTACAAGCGGGTTAGCACAGATACGCAGTATTTT. J is TRBJ2-3 and V is TRBV6-5, with D tentatively TRBD2 (6 bases). Germline CDR1 reads MNHEY; CDR2 reads SVGAGI. The length of the CDR3 is 15 residues. The V gene lost 2 bases and the J gene lost 0 bases, with 9 bases spanning the gap.

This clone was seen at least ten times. The CDR3 reads CASRRGGVYEQYF. The CDR3 nucleotides read TGTGCCAGCAGGCGCGGGGGAGTCTACGAGCAGTACTTC. This rearrangement joins TRBV7-8 to TRBJ2-7, with TRBD2 identical over 7 bases. CDR3 length: 13 residues. Looked up from germline, CDR1 is SGHVS and CDR2 is FQNEAQ. V shed 6 bases, J shed 3 bases, and the junction held 5 bases outside the gene matches.

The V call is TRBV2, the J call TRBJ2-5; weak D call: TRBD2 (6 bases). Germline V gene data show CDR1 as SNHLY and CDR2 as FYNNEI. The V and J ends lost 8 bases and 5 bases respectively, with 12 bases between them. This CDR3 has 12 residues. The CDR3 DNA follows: TGTGCCAGCCTGCGGGGAGATGAGACCCAGTACTTC. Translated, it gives CASLRGDETQYF.

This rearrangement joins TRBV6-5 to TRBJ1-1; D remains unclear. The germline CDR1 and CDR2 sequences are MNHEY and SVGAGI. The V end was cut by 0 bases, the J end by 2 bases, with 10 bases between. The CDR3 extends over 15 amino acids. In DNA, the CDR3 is TGTGCCAGCAGTTACTCACCACAGAAAAACACTGAAGCTTTCTTT. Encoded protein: CASSYSPQKNTEAFF.

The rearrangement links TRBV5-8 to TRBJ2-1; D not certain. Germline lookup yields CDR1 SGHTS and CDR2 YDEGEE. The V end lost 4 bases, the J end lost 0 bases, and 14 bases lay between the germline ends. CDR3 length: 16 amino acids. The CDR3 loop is CASSQRLVSSYNEQFF. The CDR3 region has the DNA TGTGCCAGCAGCCAACGACTGGTGAGCTCCTACAATGAGCAGTTCTTC.

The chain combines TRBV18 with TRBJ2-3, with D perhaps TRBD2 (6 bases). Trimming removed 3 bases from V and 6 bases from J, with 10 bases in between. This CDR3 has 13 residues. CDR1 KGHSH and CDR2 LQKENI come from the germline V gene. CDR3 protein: CASSPGGGDTQYF. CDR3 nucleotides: TGTGCCAGCTCACCGGGAGGTGGGGATACGCAGTATTTT. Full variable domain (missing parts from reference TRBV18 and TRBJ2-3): NAGVMQNPRHLVRRRGQEARLRCSPMKGHSHVYWYRQLPEEGLKFMVYLQKENIIDESGMPKERFSAEFPKEGPSILRIQQVVRGDSAAYFCASSPGGGDTQYFGPGTRLTVL.

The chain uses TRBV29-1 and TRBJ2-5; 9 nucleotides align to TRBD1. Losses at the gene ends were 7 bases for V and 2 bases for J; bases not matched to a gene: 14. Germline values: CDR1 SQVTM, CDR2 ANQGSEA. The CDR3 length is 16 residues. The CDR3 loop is CSARTGVTPIQETQYF. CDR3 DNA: TGCAGCGCTCGGACAGGGGTTACTCCCATTCAAGAGACCCAGTACTTC. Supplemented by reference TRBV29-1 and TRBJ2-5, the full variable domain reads SAVISQKPSRDICQRGTSLTIQCQVDSQVTMMFWYRQQPGQSLTLIATANQGSEATYESGFVIDKFPISRPNLTFSTLTVSNMSPEDSSIYLCSARTGVTPIQETQYFGPGTRLLVL.

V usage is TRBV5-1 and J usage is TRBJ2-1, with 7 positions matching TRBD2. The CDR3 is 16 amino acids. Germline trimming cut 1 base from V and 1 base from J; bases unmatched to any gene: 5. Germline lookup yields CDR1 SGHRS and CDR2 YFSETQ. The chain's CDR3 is CASSLSSGISYNEQFF. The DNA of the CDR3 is TGCGCCAGCAGCTTGTCAAGCGGGATTTCCTACAATGAGCAGTTCTTC.

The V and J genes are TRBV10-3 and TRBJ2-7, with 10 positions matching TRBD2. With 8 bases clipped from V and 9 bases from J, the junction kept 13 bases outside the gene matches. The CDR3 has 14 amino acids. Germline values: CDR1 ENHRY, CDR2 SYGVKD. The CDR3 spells CAIYSGTSATRQYF. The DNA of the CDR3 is TGTGCCATCTATTCCGGGACTAGCGCTACGAGGCAGTACTTC.

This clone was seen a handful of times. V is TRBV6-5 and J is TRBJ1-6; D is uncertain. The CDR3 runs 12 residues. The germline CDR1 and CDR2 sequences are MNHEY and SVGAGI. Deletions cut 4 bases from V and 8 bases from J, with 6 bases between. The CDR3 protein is CASSSLDSPLHF. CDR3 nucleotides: TGTGCCAGCAGTTCCCTAGATTCACCCCTCCACTTT.